A single sample is the source of the 30 T cell receptor beta chains below, sequenced in a study of human T cells and chemical hapten exposure. This sample's time point: pre-sensitization, week 0. Sample treatment: therapeutic diphenylcyclopropenone sensitization with weekly scalp DPC. One entry per CDR3 protein results from TCRdb running MiXCR on the RACE reads. This sample has about 64,000 distinct CDR3 sequences, with approximately 11% found just once. The sample was whole blood, taken in connection with sensitization to the hapten diphenylcyclopropenone (DPC). The receptors were sampled from a woman aged 40 to 50 with alopecia areata. Some clones in this sample may be carry-over from other donors' samples.

This clonotype showed up just a few times. V and J are TRBV7-2 and TRBJ2-2, with 8 bases that match TRBD2. Germline V gene data show CDR1 as SGHTA and CDR2 as FQGNSA. CDR3 length equals 15 residues. The V gene end was trimmed by 8 bases and the J gene end by 0 bases; junction bases not matched to a gene: 5. The CDR3 sequence is CASAGGLANTGELFF. CDR3 nucleotides: TGTGCCAGCGCGGGAGGACTAGCGAACACCGGGGAGCTGTTTTTT.

This chain links TRBV6-2 or TRBV6-3 with TRBJ1-3; possible D gene TRBD1, 6 bases. The CDR3 length is 15 residues. Trimming left V 2 bases short and J 2 bases short, with 10 bases between. Per the germline V gene, CDR1 is MNHEY and CDR2 is SVGEGT. The CDR3 DNA sequence: TGTGCCAGCAGTTACCCGACAGGCGCTGGAAACACCATATATTTT. This sequence encodes CASSYPTGAGNTIYF.

The table lists this clonotype with many counts. This chain connects TRBV6-1 to TRBJ1-4, with TRBD1 matching over 11 bases. Germline lookup yields CDR1 MNHNS and CDR2 SASEGT. J gave up 8 bases and V 2 bases, and 7 bases lay outside the gene matches. CDR3 size: 16 residues. The CDR3 sequence is CASSEWGGTGGEKLFF. The CDR3 DNA reads as TGTGCCAGCAGTGAATGGGGGGGGACAGGGGGAGAAAAACTGTTTTTT.

This chain links TRBV25-1 with TRBJ1-2; maybe TRBD1 (6 bases). V was shortened by 8 bases and J by 8 bases, with 12 bases between the two germline ends. The CDR3 sequence is 11 residues long. Germline V CDR1 and CDR2: MGHDK, SYGVNS. This CDR3 reads CASQLGGGYTF. The CDR3 DNA is TGTGCCAGCCAACTAGGGGGAGGCTACACCTTC.

This clonotype was counted many times. The chain has TRBV24-1 and TRBJ1-1, with D possibly matching TRBD1 (6 bases). The CDR3 has 14 residues. The V end was cut by 6 bases, the J end by 7 bases, with 17 bases between. Germline CDR1 is KGHDR and CDR2 is SFDVKD. The CDR3 DNA follows: TGTGCCACCAGTAAGACAGGTTTATCTGTTGAAGCTTTCTTT. It translates to CATSKTGLSVEAFF.

This clonotype was counted between two and nine times. The CDR3 spells CASSQDLASNSPLHF. For the CDR3, the DNA is TGTGCCAGCAGCCAAGACCTGGCCTCAAATTCACCCCTCCACTTT. The chain has TRBV3-1 and TRBJ1-6; D unresolved. The ends were cut back, 0 bases at V and 7 bases at J, with 10 bases in the middle. CDR3 length: 15 residues. From germline, CDR1 is LGHDT and CDR2 YNNKEL (reference sequence).

This clonotype was seen a handful of times. This chain connects TRBV6-5 to TRBJ1-1; 7 bases match TRBD1. This CDR3 is built from 12 residues. Looked up from germline, CDR1 is MNHEY and CDR2 is SVGAGI. The junction had 6 bases not matched to a gene; V was cut back by 8 bases and J by 6 bases. As DNA, the CDR3 is TGTGCCAGCCTTTCCGGGACAGCTGAAGCTTTCTTT. It specifies CASLSGTAEAFF.

This clonotype was seen repeatedly, ten times or more. The chain is built from TRBV28 and TRBJ2-7, with D maybe TRBD1 (5 bases). CDR1 and CDR2 (germline): MDHEN, SYDVKM. CDR3 size: 14 residues. V shed 11 bases and J shed 2 bases, with 19 bases lying between them. The CDR3 sequence: CAYPRSRAAYEQYF. The CDR3 region has the DNA TGTGCCTACCCTAGGTCCAGGGCCGCCTACGAGCAGTACTTC.

This clonotype turned up a few times. The chain has TRBV3-1 and TRBJ1-6; the match to TRBD1 covers 7 bases. This CDR3 comprises 13 residues. Trimming took 4 bases from V and 7 from J; bases not matched to a gene: 1. Germline CDR1 LGHDT, CDR2 YNNKEL (reference sequence). For the CDR3, the DNA is TGTGCCAGCAGCCCGACAGGGAATTCACCCCTCCACTTT. It codes for CASSPTGNSPLHF.

The J gene is TRBJ1-5, the V gene TRBV28; D ambiguous. This CDR3 region has 12 residues. In germline, CDR1 is MDHEN, CDR2 SYDVKM. Trimming stripped 5 bases from V and 9 bases from J, with 11 bases between. The CDR3 spells CASSPHSLPQHF. CDR3 coding DNA: TGTGCCAGCAGTCCGCATAGTCTGCCCCAGCATTTT.

This clonotype was counted between two and nine times. This CDR3 is CSALGLPTYEQYF. CDR3 bases: TGCAGCGCCCTGGGGTTACCTACCTACGAGCAGTACTTC. This chain uses TRBV29-1 with TRBJ2-7; D is uncertain. Trimming removed 7 bases at V and 2 bases at J, with 15 bases between. The CDR3 is 13 residues long. CDR1 is SQVTM and CDR2 is ANQGSEA in the germline V gene.

In its sample, this clonotype was seen a few times. The chain carries TRBV5-1 and TRBJ2-2, with 7 bases aligning to TRBD2. CDR1 and CDR2 (germline): SGHRS, YFSETQ. The V and J ends lost 5 bases and 3 bases, in that order; junction bases with no gene match: 10. The CDR3 extends over 16 amino acids. This CDR3 is CASSKGGGVYTGELFF. As DNA, the CDR3 is TGCGCCAGCAGTAAAGGCGGGGGTGTCTACACCGGGGAGCTGTTTTTT.

V usage is TRBV6-1 and J usage is TRBJ1-1; 7 bases agree with TRBD1. The CDR3 sequence is 13 residues long. Germline CDR1 MNHNS, CDR2 SASEGT. With V trimmed by 7 bases and J by 3 bases, 5 bases remained unmatched. The CDR3 region is CASIKGADTEAFF. In DNA, the CDR3 is TGTGCCAGCATAAAGGGGGCTGACACTGAAGCTTTCTTT.

This clonotype was seen many times. This chain links TRBV28 with TRBJ1-4; D uncertain. V was pared by 5 bases and J by 7 bases, with 14 bases between. The CDR3 loop spans 14 amino acids. Germline values: CDR1 MDHEN, CDR2 SYDVKM. The CDR3 spells CASSPGGSGEKLFF. CDR3 DNA sequence: TGTGCCAGCAGTCCCGGAGGCAGTGGTGAAAAACTGTTTTTT.

V gene TRBV5-6 combines with J gene TRBJ2-3; possibly TRBD1 for D (6 bases). The CDR3 is made up of 16 amino acids. Germline V gives CDR1 SGHDT, CDR2 YYEEEE. Trimming removed 3 bases at V and 2 bases at J, with 16 bases between. The CDR3 spells CASSSPGRGPTDTQYF. CDR3 bases: TGTGCCAGCAGCTCCCCCGGCAGGGGACCCACAGATACGCAGTATTTT.

The V call is TRBV9, the J call TRBJ1-2; a possible D gene is TRBD1 (5 bases). Between the trimmed V and J ends, which lost 4 bases and 3 bases, there was a span of 10 bases. Germline CDR1 SGDLS, CDR2 YYNGEE. The CDR3 is made up of 13 amino acids. CDR3 bases: TGTGCCAGCAGCCCCCGGGGGGACTATGGCTACACCTTC. Translated, it gives CASSPRGDYGYTF.

The chain employs TRBV6-5 and TRBJ1-2; TRBD1 matches 9 bases. This CDR3 comprises 15 residues. The germline V gene has CDR1 MNHEY and CDR2 SVGAGI. V gave up 4 bases and J gave up 1 base; unmatched junction bases: 4. The DNA for the CDR3 is TGTGCCAGCAGTTTCCGGGACAGGGTTAACTATGGCTACACCTTC. Its translation: CASSFRDRVNYGYTF.

This clonotype has a handful of counts. The chain combines TRBV20-1 with TRBJ1-1; D remains unclear. The ends were cut back, 0 bases at V and 8 bases at J, with 10 bases in the middle. CDR3 length equals 12 residues. CDR1 and CDR2 (germline): DFQATT, SNEGSKA (reference sequence). The DNA of the CDR3 is TGCAGTGCTAGAGATCTCGTACGGGAAGCTTTCTTT. It translates to CSARDLVREAFF.

Sample share makes this clonotype medium-sized. The J gene is TRBJ1-2, the V gene TRBV7-6; a weak D match, TRBD1 (5 bases). The CDR3 runs 14 residues. Germline V lookup: CDR1 SGHVS, CDR2 FNYEAQ. Trimming left V 5 bases short and J 8 bases short, with 18 bases between. In nucleotides, the CDR3 is TGTGCCAGCAGCCCCGGGGGAGGGGAGCAGGGCTACACCTTC. This translates into CASSPGGGEQGYTF.

This chain links TRBV29-1 with TRBJ2-5, with D uncertain. There are 13 residues in the CDR3. V gave up 0 bases and J gave up 2 bases, with 7 bases separating them. Germline-derived CDR1 and CDR2 are SQVTM and ANQGSEA. CDR3 DNA sequence: TGCAGCGTTGAAGACGGTGGACAAGAGACCCAGTACTTC. As protein: CSVEDGGQETQYF.

Ten or more counts support this clonotype. The chain is built from TRBV4-2 and TRBJ2-1; 11 bases line up with TRBD2. J gave up 3 bases and V 4 bases, and 5 bases lay outside the gene matches. This CDR3 is 16 amino acids long. The germline gives CDR1 LGHNA, CDR2 YNFKEQ. CDR3: CASSPTGTSGYNEQFF. CDR3 in DNA: TGTGCCAGCAGCCCCACCGGGACTAGCGGCTACAATGAGCAGTTCTTC.

There are many counts of this clonotype. V gene TRBV6-5 combines with J gene TRBJ1-2; tentative D call: TRBD1 (6 bases). The CDR3 extends over 13 amino acids. The V gene's germline CDR1 is MNHEY and CDR2 SVGAGI. V was clipped by 6 bases and J by 2 bases, with 10 bases between them. The CDR3 DNA reads TGTGCCAGCAGAAAGGGGGACAACTATGGCTACACCTTC. It specifies CASRKGDNYGYTF.

This clonotype was detected ten times or more. The chain uses TRBV29-1 and TRBJ2-5; no clear D. V was clipped by 0 bases and J by 7 bases, with 0 bases between them. The germline gives CDR1 SQVTM, CDR2 ANQGSEA. The CDR3 consists of 9 residues. In DNA, the CDR3 is TGCAGCGTTGAAGAGACCCAGTACTTC. Translation: CSVEETQYF.

A few counts support this clonotype. The chain carries TRBV2 and TRBJ2-3; 7 bases are shared with TRBD1. The germline V gene encodes CDR1 SNHLY and CDR2 FYNNEI. J was trimmed by 2 bases and V by 8 bases; bases with no gene match: 10. This CDR3 comprises 15 residues. Here the CDR3 reads CASLSDRVPTDTQYF. In DNA form, the CDR3 reads TGTGCCAGCCTTTCCGACAGGGTACCCACAGATACGCAGTATTTT. The full variable domain, completed using reference TRBV2 and TRBJ2-3, is EPEVTQTPSHQVTQMGQEVILRCVPISNHLYFYWYRQILGQKVEFLVSFYNNEISEKSEIFDDQFSVERPDGSNFTLKIRSTKLEDSAMYFCASLSDRVPTDTQYFGPGTRLTVL.

This clonotype has just a few counts. The chain joins TRBV6-2 or TRBV6-3 to TRBJ2-2; tentatively, D is TRBD1 or TRBD2 (5 bases each). V lost 0 bases and J lost 4, with 9 bases in between. Per the germline V gene, CDR1 is MNHEY and CDR2 is SVGEGT. This CDR3 comprises 15 residues. The chain's CDR3 is CASSYSQGPTGELFF. CDR3 coding DNA: TGTGCCAGCAGTTACTCGCAGGGACCCACCGGGGAGCTGTTTTTT.

This clonotype was seen at least ten times. This chain uses TRBV7-3 with TRBJ2-2; 8 bases match TRBD1. CDR1 and CDR2 (germline): SGHTA, FQGTGA. This CDR3 has 14 residues. Trimming removed 6 bases from V and 4 bases from J; junction bases left unmatched: 4. CDR3 sequence reads: CASSSGTGTGELFF. The CDR3 coding sequence is TGTGCCAGCAGTTCCGGGACAGGCACCGGGGAGCTGTTTTTT.

This clonotype appeared a few times. This rearrangement joins TRBV7-9 to TRBJ2-1, with unresolved D. The CDR3 loop spans 13 amino acids. Trimming removed 1 base from V and 3 bases from J, with 4 bases in between. Germline values: CDR1 SEHNR, CDR2 FQNEAQ (reference sequence). The chain's CDR3 is CASSLDSYNEQFF. The CDR3 DNA reads TGTGCCAGCAGCTTAGACAGCTACAATGAGCAGTTCTTC.

This chain links TRBV27 with TRBJ2-6; D is unresolved. CDR1 is MNHEY, CDR2 SMNVEV, per germline (reference sequence). The CDR3 covers 14 residues. V was clipped by 5 bases and J by 5 bases, with 10 bases between them. The CDR3, as DNA: TGTGCCAGCAGTACCCCGTCCCGGGCCAACGTCCTGACTTTC. Translation gives CASSTPSRANVLTF.

In its sample, this clonotype was seen a few times. The gene calls are TRBV21-1 and TRBJ1-2; no DNA check was done on the table's D call, TRBD1. TRBV21-1 is flagged as a pseudogene. This CDR3 comprises 19 residues. This chain's CDR3 is CASSVYTPGTGVQDYGYTF. The CDR3 bases are TGTGCCAGCAGCGTATATACACCCGGGACAGGGGTCCAAGACTATGGCTACACCTTC.

The chain uses TRBV18 and TRBJ2-1, with a weak D call TRBD1 (6 bases). This CDR3 has 16 residues. Germline V gene sequence: CDR1 KGHSH, CDR2 LQKENI. Trimming left V 5 bases short and J 0 bases short, with 14 bases between. The CDR3 spells CASSTRQASSYNEQFF. DNA of the CDR3: TGTGCCAGCTCAACACGACAGGCCTCCTCCTACAATGAGCAGTTCTTC.